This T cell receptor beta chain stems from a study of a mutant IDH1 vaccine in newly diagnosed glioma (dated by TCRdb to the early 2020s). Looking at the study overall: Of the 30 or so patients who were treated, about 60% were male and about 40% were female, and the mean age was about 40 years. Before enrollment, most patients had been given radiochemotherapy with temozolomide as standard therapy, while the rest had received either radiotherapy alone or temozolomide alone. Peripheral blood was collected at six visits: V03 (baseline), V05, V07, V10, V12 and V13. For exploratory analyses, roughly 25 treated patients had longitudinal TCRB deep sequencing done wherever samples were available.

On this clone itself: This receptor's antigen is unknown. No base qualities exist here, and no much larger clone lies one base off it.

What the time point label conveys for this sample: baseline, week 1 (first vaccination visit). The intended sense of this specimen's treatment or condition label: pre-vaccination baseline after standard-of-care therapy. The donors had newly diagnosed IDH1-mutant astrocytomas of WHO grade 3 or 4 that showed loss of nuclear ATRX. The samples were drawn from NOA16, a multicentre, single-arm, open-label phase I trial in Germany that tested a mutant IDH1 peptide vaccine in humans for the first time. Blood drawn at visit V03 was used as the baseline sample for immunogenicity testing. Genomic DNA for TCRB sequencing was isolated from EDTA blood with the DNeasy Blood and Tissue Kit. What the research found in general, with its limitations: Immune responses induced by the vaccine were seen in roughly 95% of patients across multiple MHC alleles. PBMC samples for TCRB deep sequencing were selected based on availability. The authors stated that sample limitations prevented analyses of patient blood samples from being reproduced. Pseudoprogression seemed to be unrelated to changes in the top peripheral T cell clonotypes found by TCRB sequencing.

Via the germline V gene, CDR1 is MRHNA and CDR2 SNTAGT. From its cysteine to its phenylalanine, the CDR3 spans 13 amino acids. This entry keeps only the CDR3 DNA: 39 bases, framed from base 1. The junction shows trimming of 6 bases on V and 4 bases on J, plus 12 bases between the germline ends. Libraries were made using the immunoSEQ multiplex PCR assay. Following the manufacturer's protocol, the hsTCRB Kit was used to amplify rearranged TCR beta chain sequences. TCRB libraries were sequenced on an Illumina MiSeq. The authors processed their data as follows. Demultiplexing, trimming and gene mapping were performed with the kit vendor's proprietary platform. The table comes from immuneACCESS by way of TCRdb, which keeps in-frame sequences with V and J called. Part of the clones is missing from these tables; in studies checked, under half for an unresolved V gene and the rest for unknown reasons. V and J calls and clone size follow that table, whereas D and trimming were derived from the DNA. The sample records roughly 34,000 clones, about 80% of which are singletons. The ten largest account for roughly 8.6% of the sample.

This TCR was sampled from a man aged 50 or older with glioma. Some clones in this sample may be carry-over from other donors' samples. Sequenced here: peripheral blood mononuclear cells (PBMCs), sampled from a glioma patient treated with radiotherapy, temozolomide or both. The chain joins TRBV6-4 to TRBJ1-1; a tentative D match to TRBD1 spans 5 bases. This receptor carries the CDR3 CASRDSSLTEAFF. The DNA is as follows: TGTGCCAGCAGAGACAGTTCTCTCACTGAAGCTTTCTTT.